Listed below are T cell receptor beta chains from one sample, sequenced in a study of T cells in Graves' hyperthyroidism and ophthalmopathy. Each CDR3 protein is one row after TCRdb ran MiXCR on the multiplex PCR reads. The table lists around 700,000 distinct CDR3 sequences, over 35% of them singletons. Sequencing used blood. These receptors came from a middle-aged woman with Graves' hyperthyroidism. Both conserved end residues are part of each CDR3. A D gene is named only where the DNA matches it firmly. Where a row states a size, it is once, few, many or the class of an expanded clone; other rows omit it.

abundance,v_gene,j_gene,d_gene,CDR3nt,CDR3aa
.,TRBV7-2,TRBJ1-1,TRBD1,TGTGCCAGCAGCCCCCGGACAGGGGCTGGTGAAGCTTTCTTT,CASSPRTGAGEAFF
many,TRBV9,TRBJ2-7,TRBD1,TGTGCCAGCAGCCCGCGGGGACAGGGGGCCTACGAGCAGTACTTC,CASSPRGQGAYEQYF
.,TRBV20-1,TRBJ1-4,TRBD1,TGCAGTGCTACACCGACAGGGGGCCTTTTT,CSATPTGGLF
.,TRBV7-9,TRBJ1-2,TRBD1,TGTGCCAGCAGCTCCGGGACAGAGAATGGCTACACCTTC,CASSSGTENGYTF
few,TRBV6-5,TRBJ2-7,TRBD2,TGTGCCAGCAGTCCCGGGGAACTAGCGGGACTCGGCTACGAGCAGTACTTC,CASSPGELAGLGYEQYF
many,TRBV2,TRBJ2-5,TRBD2,TGTGCCAGCAGGCCCGGGACTACAGTCCAGTACTTC,CASRPGTTVQYF
.,TRBV7-2,TRBJ1-1,.,TGTGCCAGCAGCTTGCTTCTTGACACTGAAGCTTTCTTT,CASSLLLDTEAFF
few,TRBV10-3,TRBJ2-2,.,TGTGCCATCATGGCCGGGCCTGACACCGGGGAGCTGTTTTTT,CAIMAGPDTGELFF
.,TRBV3-1,TRBJ2-5,TRBD1,TGTGCCAGCAGTCAGATACAAACGACAGGGATGGGGACCCAGTACTTC,CASSQIQTTGMGTQYF
many,TRBV19,TRBJ1-5,.,TGTGCCAGTAGTCAGACACAGGGAGGTCAGCCCCAGCATTTT,CASSQTQGGQPQHF
.,TRBV28,TRBJ1-2,TRBD1,TGTGCCAGCAGTTCGGGACAGGGAGGAAATGGCTACACCTTC,CASSSGQGGNGYTF
few,TRBV7-2,TRBJ2-2,.,TGTGCCAGCAGCTTAGTCCAAGGAGTGACCGGGGAGCTGTTTTTT,CASSLVQGVTGELFF
few,TRBV4-1,TRBJ2-7,.,TGCGCCAGCAGCCAAGGGGCCCGATCCTACGAGCAGTACTTC,CASSQGARSYEQYF
.,TRBV29-1,TRBJ2-6,TRBD1,TGCAGCGTTGATAGGGACAGCCTGGAGGGGGCCAACGTCCTGACTTTC,CSVDRDSLEGANVLTF
few,TRBV6-5,TRBJ1-5,.,TGTGCCAGCAGTTACAACGGGGGCATCCAGCCCCAGCATTTT,CASSYNGGIQPQHF
few,TRBV12-3/TRBV12-4,TRBJ1-1,.,TGTGCCAACTCGAAGTTGCAGAACACTGAAGCTTTCTTT,CANSKLQNTEAFF
many,TRBV7-9,TRBJ1-2,TRBD1,TGTGCCAGCAGCTTAGAACAGGGGGGCGGCTACACCTTC,CASSLEQGGGYTF
few,TRBV13,TRBJ1-6,.,TGTGCCAGCAGCTCCGCCTCCGGGGCCCCTTATAATTCACCCCTCCACTTT,CASSSASGAPYNSPLHF
.,TRBV6-1,TRBJ1-5,.,TGTGCCTGGAGTGTACACCGATTGCAGCCCCAGCATTTT,CAWSVHRLQPQHF
.,TRBV9,TRBJ2-2,.,TGTGCCAGCTCACCATTGAAGGGAACCGGGGAGCTGTTTTTT,CASSPLKGTGELFF
.,TRBV11-1,TRBJ2-1,.,TGTGCCAGCAGTCACGGGTGGGGATCAGAGACCCAGTTCTTC,CASSHGWGSETQFF
.,TRBV6-5,TRBJ2-7,.,TGTGCCAGCAGTGTAAGGGCAGGCGATCCCGCAAACGAGCAGTACTTC,CASSVRAGDPANEQYF
.,TRBV13,TRBJ1-2,.,TGTGCCAGCAGCGTTACGGGAGGGGGGAACTATGGCTACACCTTC,CASSVTGGGNYGYTF
many,TRBV2,TRBJ2-7,TRBD1,TGTGCCAGCAGTGAAGGACAGGGGGAAGGCGAGCAGTACTTC,CASSEGQGEGEQYF
few,TRBV5-4,TRBJ1-1,.,TGTGCCAGCCGGTTACAGGGCGGGGGCACTGAAGCTTTCTTT,CASRLQGGGTEAFF
few,TRBV3-1,TRBJ2-7,.,TGTGCCAGCAGCCAGCAGAGCTCCTACGAGCAGTACTTC,CASSQQSSYEQYF
.,TRBV7-9,TRBJ2-5,.,TGTGCCAGCAGCTCCCCCCGCGGGATGGAGGTCGGGACCCAGTACTTC,CASSSPRGMEVGTQYF
.,TRBV7-2,TRBJ1-4,TRBD1,TGTGCCAGCAGCCAAGCCCCCCAGGGGGCGTTTGGTGAAAAACTGTTTTTT,CASSQAPQGAFGEKLFF
.,TRBV6-5,TRBJ1-4,.,TGTGCCAGCAGTTACTCGATTATGCCCACTAATGAAAAACTGTTTTTT,CASSYSIMPTNEKLFF
many,TRBV6-6,TRBJ2-7,TRBD1,TGTGCCAGCAGCTCCGGGACAGGCGGCGAGCAGTACTTC,CASSSGTGGEQYF
once,TRBV25-1,TRBJ2-7,TRBD1,TGTGCCAGCAGTATCACAGGGGGCATATTTGCGGACGAGCAGTACTTC,CASSITGGIFADEQYF
.,TRBV9,TRBJ1-5,TRBD1,TGTGCCAGCAGCGTAGAAGGGGGCAGCAATCAGCCCCAGCATTTT,CASSVEGGSNQPQHF
once,TRBV2,TRBJ2-7,.,TGTGCCAGCGGCCTATCCGAGCAGTACTTC,CASGLSEQYF
many,TRBV7-2,TRBJ1-3,.,TGTGCCAGCAGCTTAGCTGGGGCGCGGAGAAACACCATATATTTT,CASSLAGARRNTIYF
many,TRBV29-1,TRBJ2-7,TRBD2,TGCAGCGTCCTTGGGGCTAGCGGGAGTAGAAACTACGAGCAGTACTTC,CSVLGASGSRNYEQYF
few,TRBV7-2,TRBJ2-5,.,TGTGCCAGCAGCTCCCAGGACAGTTATCAAGAGACCCAGTACTTC,CASSSQDSYQETQYF
.,TRBV5-4,TRBJ2-2,.,TGTGCCAGCAGCTCGGGACCAGCAGTCACCGGGGAGCTGTTTTTT,CASSSGPAVTGELFF
many,TRBV20-1,TRBJ1-2,.,TGCAGTGCTAAGCCAGGGGAAATAAACTATGGCTACACCTTC,CSAKPGEINYGYTF
many,TRBV20-1,TRBJ2-2,.,TGCAGTGCTAGAGTTGAGGGGGAGCTGTTTTTT,CSARVEGELFF
many,TRBV20-1,TRBJ1-2,TRBD1,TGCAGTTTGACAGGGGAAGACTATGGCTACACCTTC,CSLTGEDYGYTF
.,TRBV19,TRBJ2-1,TRBD1,TGCGCCAGCGCCAGGGGGGACAGGGTGGACAATGAGCAGTTCTTC,CASARGDRVDNEQFF
many,TRBV20-1,TRBJ2-7,TRBD2,TGCAGTGCTAGAAATCTAGCGGGGACCTACGAGCAGTACTTC,CSARNLAGTYEQYF
many,TRBV10-2,TRBJ1-1,.,TGCGCCAGCACTTGGACGGGGAACACTGAAGCTTTCTTT,CASTWTGNTEAFF
.,TRBV13,TRBJ2-5,.,TGTGCCAGCAGCTTAGGGGGCTCGTTGGGGACCCAGTACTTC,CASSLGGSLGTQYF
many,TRBV20-1,TRBJ2-7,.,TGCAGTGCTAGAAGGGAGGGACAGTCCTACGAGCAGTACTTC,CSARREGQSYEQYF
.,TRBV20-1,TRBJ2-5,.,TGCAGTGCTAGAGGATGGTCAGGGATCCAGTACTTC,CSARGWSGIQYF
.,TRBV24-1,TRBJ1-1,.,TGTGCCACCAGTGATTCCAGCGCAGCTTTCTTT,CATSDSSAAFF
many,TRBV7-2,TRBJ1-2,TRBD1,TGTGCCAGCAGCCCCAGGGCCCAGGGGGATGTCGAGGGCTACACCTTC,CASSPRAQGDVEGYTF
.,TRBV7-2,TRBJ1-5,TRBD1,TGTGCCAGCAGCTTAGTGTCGGGACAGGGTTGGGTCAATCAGCCCCAGCATTTT,CASSLVSGQGWVNQPQHF